Listed below are T cell receptor beta chains from one sample, sequenced in a study of control samples from healthy donors and cancer patients. Libraries were prepared by immunoSEQ multiplex PCR; TCRdb keeps only in-frame clonotypes and omits some of them. This table has tens of thousands of clones, approximately 88% appearing once. The sample consisted of PBMCs. These receptors were taken from a man between 65 and 85 years old with lung cancer. The CDR3 runs from the conserved cysteine through the conserved F or W. The order of the fields is J gene, V gene, D gene, clone size, CDR3 protein, CDR3 DNA. The D gene is left open where the match is weak. Rows may omit the clone size; those that give it use once, few, many or a size class.

TRBJ2-1 TRBV7-3 TRBD2 NA CASARGGSYNEQFF TGTGCCAGCGCCCGGGGGGGCTCCTACAATGAGCAGTTCTTC
TRBJ1-4 TRBV5-4 NA NA CASSLGSDNEKLFF TGTGCCAGCAGCTTGGGCAGCGATAATGAAAAACTGTTTTTT
TRBJ2-7 TRBV6-5 TRBD2 NA CASSYSAGGRSSYF TGTGCCAGCAGTTACTCGGCGGGGGGGCGATCGTCGTACTTC
TRBJ2-7 TRBV6-2/TRBV6-3 TRBD1 few CASSYARGRINEQYF TGTGCCAGCAGTTACGCCAGGGGGCGCATCAACGAGCAGTACTTC
TRBJ2-7 TRBV12-3/TRBV12-4 NA NA CASSGNGSNEQYF TGTGCCAGCAGTGGGAATGGGTCCAACGAGCAGTACTTC
TRBJ1-4 TRBV9 NA NA CASSVSLTNEKLFF TGTGCCAGCAGCGTTAGTCTTACTAATGAAAAACTGTTTTTT
TRBJ2-5 TRBV4-2 NA NA CASSQDGTGVQETQYF TGTGCCAGCAGCCAAGATGGAACGGGGGTCCAAGAGACCCAGTACTTC
TRBJ2-7 TRBV19 NA NA CASSGTVGYEQYF TGTGCCAGTTCGGGGACGGTTGGCTACGAGCAGTACTTC
TRBJ2-3 TRBV5-4 NA NA CASSLSGSTDTQYF TGTGCCAGCAGCTTGTCAGGGAGCACAGATACGCAGTATTTT
TRBJ2-5 TRBV14 NA NA CASSHHRGLYQETQYF TGTGCCAGCAGCCACCACAGGGGACTCTACCAAGAGACCCAGTACTTC
TRBJ2-1 TRBV29-1 TRBD1 NA CSVGLRQGQQFF TGCAGCGTCGGCCTGAGACAGGGGCAGCAGTTCTTC
TRBJ1-1 TRBV7-8 TRBD1 NA CASSLATGAEAFF TGTGCCAGCAGCTTAGCTACAGGGGCTGAAGCTTTCTTT
TRBJ2-3 TRBV7-3 TRBD2 NA CASSWGTSGGLTDTQYF TGTGCCAGCAGCTGGGGCACTAGCGGGGGCCTCACAGATACGCAGTATTTT
TRBJ1-6 TRBV25-1 NA NA CASSELKEFDNSPLHF TGTGCCAGCAGTGAATTAAAGGAGTTCGATAATTCACCCCTCCACTTT
TRBJ2-7 TRBV19 NA NA CASIGNSYEQYF TGTGCCAGTATTGGGAACTCCTACGAGCAGTACTTC
TRBJ2-3 TRBV18 NA NA CASSIGQGGTTDTQYF TGTGCCAGCTCCATCGGGCAGGGGGGGACCACAGATACGCAGTATTTT
TRBJ2-7 TRBV24-1 TRBD1 NA CATSDPGQGNEQYF TGTGCCACCAGTGATCCTGGACAGGGAAACGAGCAGTACTTC
TRBJ2-7 TRBV2 NA NA CASRSGRSYEQYF TGTGCCAGCAGATCGGGACGGTCCTACGAGCAGTACTTC
TRBJ1-3 TRBV5-6 TRBD1 NA CASSSPGGAGGNTIYF TGTGCCAGCAGCTCTCCAGGGGGCGCGGGAGGAAACACCATATATTTT
TRBJ1-4 TRBV5-6 NA NA CASRQQGSEKLFF TGTGCCAGCAGGCAACAGGGAAGCGAAAAACTGTTTTTT
TRBJ1-4 TRBV5-1 TRBD1 NA CASSLGQAGGKLFF TGCGCCAGCAGCCTAGGACAGGCCGGGGGTAAACTGTTTTTT
TRBJ1-2 TRBV5-1 NA NA CASSISGTAAGYTF TGCGCCAGCAGCATAAGTGGGACGGCCGCGGGCTACACCTTC
TRBJ1-4 TRBV28 NA NA CASRPEGMGGAWEKLFF TGTGCCAGCCGCCCGGAGGGTATGGGGGGGGCTTGGGAAAAACTGTTTTTT
TRBJ1-2 TRBV3-1/TRBV3-2 TRBD1 NA CASSQVTGGSGYTF TGTGCCAGCAGCCAGGTGACAGGGGGTAGTGGCTACACCTTC
TRBJ1-2 TRBV12-3/TRBV12-4 NA NA CASSLGRTYGYTF TGTGCCAGCAGTTTAGGGCGCACCTATGGCTACACCTTC
TRBJ2-7 TRBV4-1 TRBD1 NA CASSQDTTGTYYEQYF TGCGCCAGCAGCCAAGATACGACAGGGACCTACTACGAGCAGTACTTC
TRBJ1-5 TRBV5-5 NA NA CASSLAGGNQPQHF TGTGCCAGCAGCTTGGCCGGAGGGAATCAGCCCCAGCATTTT
TRBJ2-2 TRBV11-2 TRBD1 NA CASSIRRDRAYTGELFF TGTGCCAGCAGCATTCGCCGGGACAGGGCATACACCGGGGAGCTGTTTTTT
TRBJ2-5 TRBV5-1 NA NA CASSQDGGHQETQYF TGCGCCAGCAGCCAGGACGGGGGGCATCAAGAGACCCAGTACTTC
TRBJ1-6 TRBV19 TRBD1 NA CASSWTGLSSYNSPLHF TGTGCCAGTAGCTGGACAGGCCTGAGCTCCTATAATTCACCCCTCCACTTT
TRBJ1-2 TRBV5-1 NA NA CASSLEKQDGYTF TGCGCCAGCAGCTTGGAAAAACAGGATGGCTACACCTTC
TRBJ1-5 TRBV2 NA once CASTQEGVGQPQHF TGTGCCAGCACCCAGGAAGGGGTGGGACAGCCCCAGCATTTT
TRBJ2-7 TRBV27 NA few CASSYVGAEQYF TGTGCCAGCAGCTACGTCGGCGCCGAGCAGTACTTC
TRBJ1-4 TRBV7-9 NA NA CASSLVAGMAEKLFF TGTGCCAGCAGCTTAGTGGCAGGGATGGCTGAAAAACTGTTTTTT
TRBJ2-3 TRBV19 TRBD1 NA CASSPDRVTQYF TGTGCCAGTAGTCCGGACAGGGTTACGCAGTATTTT
TRBJ2-5 TRBV6-6 TRBD2 NA CASSPHRPLLAGGRGETQYF TGTGCCAGCAGCCCACACCGCCCTCTTCTAGCGGGGGGGCGGGGAGAGACCCAGTACTTC
TRBJ1-3 TRBV18 TRBD1 NA CASSRTVTGYAGNTIYF TGTGCCAGCTCACGAACGGTGACAGGGTATGCTGGAAACACCATATATTTT
TRBJ1-2 TRBV12-3/TRBV12-4 NA NA CASSQTNYGYTF TGTGCCAGCAGTCAGACCAACTATGGCTACACCTTC
TRBJ2-3 TRBV5-1 NA NA CASSPREGGSTDTQYF TGCGCCAGCAGCCCACGAGAGGGGGGGAGCACAGATACGCAGTATTTT
TRBJ2-1 TRBV7-2 NA NA CASSFLGGVYNEQFF TGTGCCAGCAGCTTTTTAGGGGGGGTCTACAATGAGCAGTTCTTC
TRBJ1-1 TRBV27 NA NA CASSPYIGGNTEAFF TGTGCCAGCAGTCCCTATATTGGTGGGAACACTGAAGCTTTCTTT
TRBJ1-1 TRBV5-1 NA NA CASSLALHSTNTEAFF TGCGCCAGCAGCTTGGCCTTGCACAGCACGAACACTGAAGCTTTCTTT
TRBJ1-2 TRBV18 NA NA CASSPPITEGGYTF TGTGCCAGCTCACCACCGATAACAGAAGGTGGCTACACCTTC
TRBJ2-1 TRBV27 TRBD1 NA CASSPGQGPYNEQFF TGTGCCAGCAGCCCGGGACAGGGCCCCTACAATGAGCAGTTCTTC
TRBJ2-2 TRBV7-6 TRBD2 NA CASSLQRGGLTGELFF TGTGCCAGCAGCTTACAGCGGGGGGGCCTTACCGGGGAGCTGTTTTTT
TRBJ2-5 TRBV7-6 NA once CASSLGQGETQYF TGTGCCAGCAGCTTAGGGCAGGGGGAGACCCAGTACTTC
TRBJ2-3 TRBV30 NA NA CAWSFPPTDTQYF TGTGCCTGGAGCTTCCCCCCCACAGATACGCAGTATTTT
TRBJ2-3 TRBV10-3 TRBD1 NA CAIRAGTGDSDTQYF TGTGCCATCCGGGCCGGGACAGGGGATTCAGATACGCAGTATTTT
TRBJ2-2 TRBV4-1 TRBD1 NA CASSQDRQGAQTGELFF TGCGCCAGCAGCCAAGATCGTCAGGGGGCGCAGACCGGGGAGCTGTTTTTT
TRBJ1-4 TRBV6-5 NA NA CASSPPGRTGEKLFF TGTGCCAGCAGTCCTCCAGGGAGGACGGGTGAAAAACTGTTTTTT
TRBJ2-3 TRBV7-9 TRBD1 NA CASSRDRGGTDTQYF TGTGCCAGCAGCCGGGACAGGGGGGGCACAGATACGCAGTATTTT
TRBJ1-6 TRBV28 NA NA CASSLDSLQNSPLHF TGTGCCAGCAGCTTAGACAGCCTCCAGAATTCACCCCTCCACTTT
TRBJ2-5 TRBV14 TRBD1 NA CASSQVQGIQETQYF TGTGCCAGCAGCCAAGTACAGGGGATCCAAGAGACCCAGTACTTC
TRBJ1-1 TRBV12-3/TRBV12-4 NA NA CASSLDEAFF TGTGCCAGCAGTTTAGATGAAGCTTTCTTT
TRBJ1-2 TRBV10-2 NA NA CASNQGGGYTF TGCGCCAGCAATCAGGGTGGGGGCTACACCTTC
TRBJ2-7 TRBV19 NA once CASSEGLPPYEQYF TGTGCCAGTAGTGAGGGACTGCCCCCCTACGAGCAGTACTTC
TRBJ2-7 TRBV18 TRBD1 NA CASSPRTGIYEQYF TGTGCCAGCTCACCACGGACAGGGATCTACGAGCAGTACTTC
TRBJ2-3 TRBV24-1 TRBD1 NA CATSFGTGGSDTQYF TGTGCCACCAGTTTTGGGACAGGGGGGTCAGATACGCAGTATTTT
TRBJ2-7 TRBV18 TRBD2 NA CASSPGLRGEQYF TGTGCCAGCTCCCCGGGACTAAGGGGCGAGCAGTACTTC